This T cell receptor beta chain was identified during a study of CD8 T cells in Susac syndrome. With random hexamers, roughly 0.45 to 1 ug RNA was reverse transcribed. From the immunoSEQ multiplex PCR reads, TCRdb called clonotypes with MiXCR, one entry per CDR3 protein. In the table there are 150,000 to 180,000 distinct CDR3 sequences, 85% to 95% of which are singletons. Treatment-naive patients with stable or active relapsing-remitting disease were the multiple sclerosis controls. Sequencing was carried out using CD8+ T cells from PBMCs. The receptor was derived from a human donor with multiple sclerosis.

The CDR3 sequence is CASSRGRNEKLFF. DNA for the CDR3: TGTGCCAGCAGCCGGGGTCGCAATGAAAAACTGTTTTTT. The chain uses TRBV13 and TRBJ1-4; D unclear. Germline V CDR1 and CDR2: PRHDT, FYEKMQ (reference sequence). The CDR3 totals 13 residues. V was trimmed by 5 bases and J by 5 bases, leaving 9 bases between them.